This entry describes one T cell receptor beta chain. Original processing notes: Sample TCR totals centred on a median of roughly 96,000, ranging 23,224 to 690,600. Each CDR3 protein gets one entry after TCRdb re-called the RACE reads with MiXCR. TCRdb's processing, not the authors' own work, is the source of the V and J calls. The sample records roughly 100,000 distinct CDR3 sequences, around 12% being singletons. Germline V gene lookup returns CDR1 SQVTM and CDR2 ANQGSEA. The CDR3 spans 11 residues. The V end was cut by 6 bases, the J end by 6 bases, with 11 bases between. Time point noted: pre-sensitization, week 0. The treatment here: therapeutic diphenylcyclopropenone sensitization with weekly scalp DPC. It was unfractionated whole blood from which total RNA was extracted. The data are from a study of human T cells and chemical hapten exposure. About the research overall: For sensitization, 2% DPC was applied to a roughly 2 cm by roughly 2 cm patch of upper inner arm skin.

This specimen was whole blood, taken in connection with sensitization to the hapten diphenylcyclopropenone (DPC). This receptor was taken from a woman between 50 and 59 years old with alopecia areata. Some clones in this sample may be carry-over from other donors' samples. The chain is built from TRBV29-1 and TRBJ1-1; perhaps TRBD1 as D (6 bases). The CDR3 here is CSVMTGSEAFF. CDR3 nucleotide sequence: TGCAGCGTCATGACAGGCTCTGAAGCTTTCTTT.